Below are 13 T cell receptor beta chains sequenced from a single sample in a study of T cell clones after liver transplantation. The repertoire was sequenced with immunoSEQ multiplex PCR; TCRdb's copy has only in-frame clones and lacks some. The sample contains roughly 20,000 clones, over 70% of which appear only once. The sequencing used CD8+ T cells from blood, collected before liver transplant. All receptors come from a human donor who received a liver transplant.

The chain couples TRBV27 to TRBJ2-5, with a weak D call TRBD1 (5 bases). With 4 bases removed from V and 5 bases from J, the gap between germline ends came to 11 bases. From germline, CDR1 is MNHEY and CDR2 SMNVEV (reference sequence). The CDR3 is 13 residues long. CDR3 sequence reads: CASSWSGKETQYF. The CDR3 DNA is TGTGCCAGCAGTTGGTCAGGGAAGGAGACCCAGTACTTC.

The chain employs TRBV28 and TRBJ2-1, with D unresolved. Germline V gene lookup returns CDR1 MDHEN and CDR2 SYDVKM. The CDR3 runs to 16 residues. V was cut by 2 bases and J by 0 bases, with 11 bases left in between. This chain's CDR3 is CASSLEPWDSYNEQFF. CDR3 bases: TGTGCCAGCAGTTTAGAGCCGTGGGACTCCTACAATGAGCAGTTCTTC.

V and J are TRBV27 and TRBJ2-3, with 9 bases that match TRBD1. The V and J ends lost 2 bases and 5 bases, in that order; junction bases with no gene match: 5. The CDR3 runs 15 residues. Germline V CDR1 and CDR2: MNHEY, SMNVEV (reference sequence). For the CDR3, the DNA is TGTGCCAGCAGTTTAGGGACAGGGCTTGGAGATACGCAGTATTTT. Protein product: CASSLGTGLGDTQYF.

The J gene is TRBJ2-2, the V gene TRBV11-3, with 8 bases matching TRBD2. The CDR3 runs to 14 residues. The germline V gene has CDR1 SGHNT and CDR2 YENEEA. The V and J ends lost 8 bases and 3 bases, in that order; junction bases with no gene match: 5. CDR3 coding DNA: TGTGCCAGCCGGGAGGGGCCCTACACCGGGGAGCTGTTTTTT. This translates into CASREGPYTGELFF.

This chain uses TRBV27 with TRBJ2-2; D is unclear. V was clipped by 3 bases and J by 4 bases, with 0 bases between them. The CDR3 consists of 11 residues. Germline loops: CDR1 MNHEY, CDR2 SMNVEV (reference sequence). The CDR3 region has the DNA TGTGCCAGCAGTTTCACCGGGGAGCTGTTTTTT. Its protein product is CASSFTGELFF.

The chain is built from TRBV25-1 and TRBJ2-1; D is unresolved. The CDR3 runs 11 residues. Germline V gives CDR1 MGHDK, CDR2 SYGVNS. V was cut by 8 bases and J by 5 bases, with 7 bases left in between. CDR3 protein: CASGPDNEQFF. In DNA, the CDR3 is TGTGCCAGCGGACCTGACAATGAGCAGTTCTTC.

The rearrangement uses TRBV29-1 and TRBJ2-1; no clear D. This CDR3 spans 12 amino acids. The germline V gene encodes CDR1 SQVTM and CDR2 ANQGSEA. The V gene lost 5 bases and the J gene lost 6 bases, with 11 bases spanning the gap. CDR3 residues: CSVPGPRNEQFF. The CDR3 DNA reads TGCAGCGTTCCCGGGCCGCGCAATGAGCAGTTCTTC.

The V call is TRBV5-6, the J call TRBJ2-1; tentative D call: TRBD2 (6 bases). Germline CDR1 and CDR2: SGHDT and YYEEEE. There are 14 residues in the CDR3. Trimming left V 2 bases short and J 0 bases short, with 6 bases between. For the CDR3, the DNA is TGTGCCAGCAGCTTCGGGAGCTCCTACAATGAGCAGTTCTTC. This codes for CASSFGSSYNEQFF.

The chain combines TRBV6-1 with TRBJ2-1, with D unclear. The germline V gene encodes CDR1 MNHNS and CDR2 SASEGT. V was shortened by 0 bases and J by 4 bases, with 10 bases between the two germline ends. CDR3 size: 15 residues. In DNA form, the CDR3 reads TGTGCCAGCAGTGAAGCGAAGGGCGGTTACAATGAGCAGTTCTTC. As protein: CASSEAKGGYNEQFF.

In DNA, the CDR3 is TGTGCCAGCAGTTTCACAGGGTCTAACTATGGCTACACCTTC. Protein sequence: CASSFTGSNYGYTF. The V call is TRBV27, the J call TRBJ1-2, with D possibly being TRBD1 (6 bases). V gave up 3 bases and J gave up 0 bases, with 8 bases separating them. The CDR3 length is 14 residues. Per the germline V gene, CDR1 is MNHEY and CDR2 is SMNVEV (reference sequence).

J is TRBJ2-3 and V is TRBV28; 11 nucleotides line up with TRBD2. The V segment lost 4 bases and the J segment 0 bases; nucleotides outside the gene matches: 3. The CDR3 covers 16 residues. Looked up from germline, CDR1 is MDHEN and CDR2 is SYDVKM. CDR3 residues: CASSSWTSGSTDTQYF. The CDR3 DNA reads TGTGCCAGCAGTTCTTGGACTAGCGGGAGCACAGATACGCAGTATTTT.

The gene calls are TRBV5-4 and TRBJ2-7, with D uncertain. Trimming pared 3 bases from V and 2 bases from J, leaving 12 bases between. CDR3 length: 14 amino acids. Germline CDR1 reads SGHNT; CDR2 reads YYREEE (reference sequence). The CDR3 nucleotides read TGTGCCAGCAGCTACAACGGCGGCCCCTACGAGCAGTACTTC. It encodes CASSYNGGPYEQYF.

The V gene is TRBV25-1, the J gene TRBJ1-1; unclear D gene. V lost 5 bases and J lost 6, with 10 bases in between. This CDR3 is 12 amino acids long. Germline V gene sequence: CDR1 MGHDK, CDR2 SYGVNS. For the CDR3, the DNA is TGTGCCAGCAGTTGGTCAGGAGCTGAAGCTTTCTTT. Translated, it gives CASSWSGAEAFF. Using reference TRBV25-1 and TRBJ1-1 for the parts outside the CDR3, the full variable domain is EADIYQTPRYLVIGTGKKITLECSQTMGHDKMYWYQQDPGMELHLIHYSYGVNSTEKGDLSSESTVSRIRTEHFPLTLESARPSHTSQYLCASSWSGAEAFFGQGTRLTVV.